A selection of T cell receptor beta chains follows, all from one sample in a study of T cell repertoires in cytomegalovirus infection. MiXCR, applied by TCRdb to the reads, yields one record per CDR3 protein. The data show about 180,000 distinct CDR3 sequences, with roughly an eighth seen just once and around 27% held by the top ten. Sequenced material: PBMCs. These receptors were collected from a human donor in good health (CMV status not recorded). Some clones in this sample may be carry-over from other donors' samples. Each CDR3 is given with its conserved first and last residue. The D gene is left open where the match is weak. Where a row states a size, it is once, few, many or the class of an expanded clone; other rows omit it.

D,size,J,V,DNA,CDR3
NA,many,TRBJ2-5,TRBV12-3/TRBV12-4,TGTGCCAGCAGTTTAGTTGTGGGACAAGAGACCCAGTACTTC,CASSLVVGQETQYF
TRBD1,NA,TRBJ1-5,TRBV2,TGTGCCAGCAGAGAGACAGGGGGCGGGCAGCCCCAGCTTTTT,CASRETGGGQPQLF
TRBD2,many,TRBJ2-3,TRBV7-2,TGTGCCAGCAGCCCCGGACTAGCGGGAGACACGCAGTATTTT,CASSPGLAGDTQYF
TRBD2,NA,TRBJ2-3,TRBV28,TGTGCCAGCGGGACTAGCGGGAGGATCACAGATACGCAGTATTTT,CASGTSGRITDTQYF
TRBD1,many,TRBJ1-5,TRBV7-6,TGTGCCAGCAGCCGGGACAGGGACCAGCCCCAGCATTTT,CASSRDRDQPQHF
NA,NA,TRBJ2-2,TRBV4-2,TGTGCCAGCAGCCAAGTCACCGGGGAGCTGTTTTTT,CASSQVTGELFF
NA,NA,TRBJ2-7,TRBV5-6,TGTGCCAGCAGCGCGGGACGGTCCTACGAGCAGTACTTC,CASSAGRSYEQYF
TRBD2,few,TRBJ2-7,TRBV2,TGTGCCAGCACCTTACTAGCGGGAGGCGGCGAGCAGTACTTC,CASTLLAGGGEQYF
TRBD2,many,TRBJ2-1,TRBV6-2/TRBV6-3,TGTGCCAGCAGTTACCGCAAAGGACTAGCGCATGAGCAGTTCTTC,CASSYRKGLAHEQFF
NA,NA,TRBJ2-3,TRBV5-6,TGTGCCAGCAGCCCAGACAGGCGGGATACGCAGTATTTT,CASSPDRRDTQYF
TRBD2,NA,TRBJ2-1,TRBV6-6,TGTGCCAGCAGTTATGTATTGGGACTAGCGGACAATGAGCAGTTCTTC,CASSYVLGLADNEQFF
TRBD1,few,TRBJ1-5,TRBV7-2,TGTGCCAGCAGCTTAGCTGGGACAGGGGTTCAGCCCCAGCATTTT,CASSLAGTGVQPQHF
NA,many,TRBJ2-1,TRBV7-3,TGTGCCAGCAGCTTAGGGCTCCAGGGAGTCCTGGGTGAGCAGTTCTTC,CASSLGLQGVLGEQFF
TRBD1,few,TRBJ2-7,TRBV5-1,TGCGCCAGCAGCAGGGGACAGGGTTCGGACGAGCAGTACTTC,CASSRGQGSDEQYF
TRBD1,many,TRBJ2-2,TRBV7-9,TGTGCCAGCAGCCCCAGGACAGGGAATCGTCGGGAGCTGTTTTTT,CASSPRTGNRRELFF
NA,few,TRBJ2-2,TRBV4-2,TGTGCCAGCAGCCAAACCAGAGCCACCGGGGAGCTGTTTTTT,CASSQTRATGELFF
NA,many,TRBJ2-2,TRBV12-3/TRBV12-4,TGTGCCCTATCGGCCCAGGGTACTAACACCGGGGAGCTGTTTTTT,CALSAQGTNTGELFF
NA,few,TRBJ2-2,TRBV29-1,TGCAGCGTTGAGGGTCGGAAGGGTCCGCGCGGAGGGGTGAACACCGGGGAGCTGTTTTTT,CSVEGRKGPRGGVNTGELFF
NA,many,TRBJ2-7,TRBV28,TGTGCCAGCAGCTCCGCCTCCAGGGAAACACGATACGAGCAGTACTTC,CASSSASRETRYEQYF
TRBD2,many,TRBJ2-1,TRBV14,TGTGCCAGCAGCCTTTTGGGAGGGAAGAATGAGCAGTTCTTC,CASSLLGGKNEQFF